The next 20 T cell receptor beta chains were all read from a single sample in a study of blood T cell repertoires in COVID-19. Repertoires were generated with immunoSEQ multiplex PCR, while TCRdb's copy carries only in-frame clones and drops some. This repertoire shows tens of thousands of clones, about three quarters found once; its top ten account for under 50%. The sample was peripheral blood. The receptors were sampled from a human donor in a cohort sampled during active COVID-19.

The chain links TRBV29-1 to TRBJ2-1; 10 positions match TRBD1. The trim removed 6 bases at V and 0 bases at J, leaving 2 bases unmatched. The CDR3 length is 14 residues. The germline V gene encodes CDR1 SQVTM and CDR2 ANQGSEA. The chain's CDR3 is CSVGQGSSYNEQFF. The DNA for the CDR3 is TGCAGCGTGGGACAGGGGAGCTCCTACAATGAGCAGTTCTTC.

This chain connects TRBV18 to TRBJ2-5, with 9 bases identical to TRBD1. This CDR3 comprises 14 residues. Germline trimming cut 2 bases from V and 5 bases from J; bases unmatched to any gene: 3. Germline V gene sequence: CDR1 KGHSH, CDR2 LQKENI. The DNA of the CDR3 is TGTGCCAGCTCACCAAACAGGGGGCACGAGACCCAGTACTTC. Translation: CASSPNRGHETQYF.

This clone has only a few counts. The gene calls are TRBV6-5 and TRBJ2-7; the match to TRBD1 covers 7 bases. The CDR3 extends over 14 amino acids. The germline gives CDR1 MNHEY, CDR2 SVGAGI. V trimming: 5 bases; J trimming: 3 bases; junction bases outside the gene matches: 7. CDR3 in amino acids: CASSTHRGDYEQYF. The CDR3 DNA is TGTGCCAGCAGTACCCACAGGGGAGACTACGAGCAGTACTTC.

V and J are TRBV28 and TRBJ1-4; a weak D match, TRBD1 (6 bases). From germline, CDR1 is MDHEN and CDR2 SYDVKM. CDR3 size: 12 residues. The ends were cut back, 6 bases at V and 8 bases at J, with 10 bases in the middle. The CDR3 here is CASSAGTEKLFF. In DNA, the CDR3 is TGTGCCAGCAGCGCCGGGACAGAAAAACTGTTTTTT.

This chain joins TRBV5-6 and TRBJ1-2; tentative D call: TRBD1 (5 bases). The germline V and J ends were trimmed by 1 base and 4 bases, with 14 bases remaining between them. Germline lookup yields CDR1 SGHDT and CDR2 YYEEEE. The CDR3 extends over 15 amino acids. The CDR3 reads CASSLWGRRVYGYTF. The CDR3 DNA follows: TGTGCCAGCAGCTTGTGGGGGAGGCGGGTCTATGGCTACACCTTC.

The rearrangement links TRBV7-2 to TRBJ2-5; D is uncertain. The germline gives CDR1 SGHTA, CDR2 FQGNSA. Trimming removed 4 bases from V and 4 bases from J, with 13 bases in between. This CDR3 contains 14 residues. CDR3 nucleotides: TGTGCCAGCAGCTCTCCCGGCCAGCGAGAGACCCAGTACTTC. It is translated as CASSSPGQRETQYF.

This CDR3 reads CATQAGNSGNTIYF. The CDR3 nucleotides are TGTGCCACTCAGGCGGGCAACTCTGGAAACACCATATATTTT. This chain joins TRBV15 and TRBJ1-3, with D unresolved. The CDR3 sequence is 14 residues long. V lost 9 bases and J lost 0, with 12 bases in between. Per the germline V gene, CDR1 is LNHNV and CDR2 is YYDKDF (reference sequence).

This clone has a handful of counts. This chain links TRBV29-1 with TRBJ2-7, with 7 bases that match TRBD1. The CDR3 runs 11 residues. CDR1 is SQVTM and CDR2 is ANQGSEA in the germline V gene. V lost 5 bases and J lost 5; bases outside the gene matches: 3. CDR3 nucleotides: TGCAGCGTTCGACAGGGAGACGAGCAGTACTTC. The encoded protein is CSVRQGDEQYF.

The V call is TRBV7-3, the J call TRBJ2-5; 9 positions agree with TRBD1. This CDR3 is built from 13 residues. Looked up from germline, CDR1 is SGHTA and CDR2 is FQGTGA. J gave up 5 bases and V 5 bases, and 3 bases lay outside the gene matches. Written as DNA, the CDR3 is TGTGCCAGCAGCACGACAGGGGGGGAGACCCAGTACTTC. This gives the protein CASSTTGGETQYF. Supplemented by reference TRBV7-3 and TRBJ2-5, the full variable domain reads GAGVSQTPSNKVTEKGKYVELRCDPISGHTALYWYRQSLGQGPEFLIYFQGTGAADDSGLPNDRFFAVRPEGSVSTLKIQRTERGDSAVYLCASSTTGGETQYFGPGTRLLVL.

The chain links TRBV7-9 to TRBJ2-7; D perhaps matches TRBD2 (7 bases). V lost 10 bases and J 4 bases, leaving 20 bases between the germline ends. CDR1 and CDR2 (germline): SEHNR, FQNEAQ (reference sequence). This CDR3 has 14 residues. CDR3 loop: CATSGGGSSYEQYF. The CDR3 DNA reads as TGTGCCACCTCCGGGGGCGGGAGTTCGTACGAGCAGTACTTC. The whole variable domain, remainder taken from reference TRBV7-9 and TRBJ2-7, is DTGVSQNPRHKITKRGQNVTFRCDPISEHNRLYWYRQTLGQGPEFLTYFQNEAQLEKSRLLSDRFSAERPKGSFSTLEIQRTEQGDSAMYLCATSGGGSSYEQYFGPGTRLTVT.

The chain couples TRBV10-3 to TRBJ2-1, with 9 bases identical to TRBD2. The germline gives CDR1 ENHRY, CDR2 SYGVKD. Unmatched junction bases numbered 5, after V lost 2 bases and J lost 9 bases. This CDR3 is built from 14 residues. Written as DNA, the CDR3 is TGTGCCATCAGTGAGGCGGGAGGGCCTGGTGAGCAGTTCTTC. This sequence encodes CAISEAGGPGEQFF.

The chain links TRBV7-6 to TRBJ2-2, with D perhaps matching TRBD2 (5 bases). Trimming cost V 2 bases and J 3 bases, with 16 bases left between them. The germline gives CDR1 SGHVS, CDR2 FNYEAQ. The CDR3 covers 17 residues. Written as DNA, the CDR3 is TGTGCCAGCAGCTTACCCCATGGGCGGGCCCACACCGGGGAGCTGTTTTTT. The encoded protein is CASSLPHGRAHTGELFF.

The chain combines TRBV28 with TRBJ1-5; D gene unclear. Germline CDR1 is MDHEN and CDR2 is SYDVKM. V was clipped by 6 bases and J by 0 bases, with 15 bases between them. CDR3 length: 16 residues. CDR3 nucleotide sequence: TGTGCCAGCAGCCTAACTTCCCCAGGTAGCAATCAGCCCCAGCATTTT. It yields the protein CASSLTSPGSNQPQHF.

The chain employs TRBV29-1 and TRBJ1-5; 9 bases map to TRBD1. Germline CDR1 and CDR2: SQVTM and ANQGSEA. There are 11 residues in the CDR3. V trimming: 4 bases; J trimming: 11 bases; junction bases outside the gene matches: 3. CDR3 in DNA: TGCAGCGTTGGGGACAGGGTGGCCCAGCATTTT. It specifies CSVGDRVAQHF.

Concerning this clone itself: At one end the junction does not follow the germline gene, possibly because of a read error. This chain links TRBV28 with TRBJ1-6; D gene ambiguous. Per germline, CDR1 MDHEN and CDR2 SYDVKM. This CDR3 spans 10 amino acids. DNA of the CDR3: TGTGCCAGCCCCGTCGGAGGACCGATTTTT. It yields the protein CASPVGGPIF.

The chain combines TRBV28 with TRBJ1-1; tentative D call: TRBD1 (5 bases). V shed 4 bases and J shed 4 bases, with 13 bases lying between them. CDR3 length: 14 amino acids. Germline V CDR1 and CDR2: MDHEN, SYDVKM. CDR3 loop: CASSSLGGGTEAFF. DNA of the CDR3: TGTGCCAGCAGTTCCTTGGGGGGGGGCACTGAAGCTTTCTTT.

V is TRBV7-2 and J is TRBJ2-7; D unresolved. Germline values: CDR1 SGHTA, CDR2 FQGNSA. This CDR3 has 11 amino acids. The V gene lost 4 bases and the J gene lost 6 bases, with 7 bases spanning the gap. The CDR3 spells CASSSFFEQYF. The CDR3 DNA is TGTGCCAGCAGCTCCTTCTTCGAGCAGTACTTC.

This chain links TRBV3-1 (or the pseudogene TRBV3-2) with TRBJ2-2; 7 bases agree with TRBD1. The CDR3 has 14 residues. Germline V gene data show CDR1 as LGHDT and CDR2 as YNNKEL (reference sequence). J was trimmed by 4 bases and V by 4 bases; bases with no gene match: 3. CDR3 region: CASSLTGVTGELFF. The DNA for the CDR3 is TGTGCCAGCAGCCTCACAGGGGTCACCGGGGAGCTGTTTTTT.

This sequence joins TRBV7-3 and TRBJ2-2; D uncertain. The V end was cut by 3 bases, the J end by 3 bases, with 11 bases between. The CDR3 sequence is 15 residues long. From germline, CDR1 is SGHTA and CDR2 FQGTGA. In DNA form, the CDR3 reads TGTGCCAGCAGCTTGGCTAGTAGGTACACCGGGGAGCTGTTTTTT. Amino acid sequence: CASSLASRYTGELFF.

V gene TRBV7-2 combines with J gene TRBJ2-5; D is possibly TRBD1 (5 bases). The CDR3 is 15 amino acids. The germline V gene encodes CDR1 SGHTA and CDR2 FQGNSA. Trimming took off 3 bases at V and 2 bases at J, with 13 bases between the two ends. Here the CDR3 reads CASSFSPDSQETQYF. CDR3 in DNA: TGTGCCAGCAGCTTTAGTCCCGACAGTCAAGAGACCCAGTACTTC.